This TCR beta chain was sequenced for a study of Ad26.COV2.S vaccination and SARS-CoV-2 variants. The assay was immunoSEQ multiplex PCR, and TCRdb's table has in-frame clones only and misses some. The profile shows some 240,000 clones, approximately 90% of them singletons. The CDR3 runs 14 residues. With V trimmed by 4 bases and J by 4 bases, 6 bases remained unmatched. In germline, CDR1 is SGHAT, CDR2 FQNNGV. Noted treatment: about 20 received Ad26.COV2.S at low or high dose, single or two shots; about five received placebo; per-sample allocation not given. Sampling happened 63 days after the first vaccine or placebo injection.

The receptor was isolated from a person between 18 and 65 years old who received the Ad26.COV2.S COVID-19 vaccine or a placebo. The chain couples TRBV11-2 to TRBJ1-2; 7 nucleotides match TRBD1. The sequenced sample was peripheral blood, obtained in a trial of Ad26.COV2.S vaccine versus placebo. CDR3 DNA sequence: TGTGCCAGCAGCTCACCAGGGGGTGGCTATGGCTACACCTTC. Protein product: CASSSPGGGYGYTF.